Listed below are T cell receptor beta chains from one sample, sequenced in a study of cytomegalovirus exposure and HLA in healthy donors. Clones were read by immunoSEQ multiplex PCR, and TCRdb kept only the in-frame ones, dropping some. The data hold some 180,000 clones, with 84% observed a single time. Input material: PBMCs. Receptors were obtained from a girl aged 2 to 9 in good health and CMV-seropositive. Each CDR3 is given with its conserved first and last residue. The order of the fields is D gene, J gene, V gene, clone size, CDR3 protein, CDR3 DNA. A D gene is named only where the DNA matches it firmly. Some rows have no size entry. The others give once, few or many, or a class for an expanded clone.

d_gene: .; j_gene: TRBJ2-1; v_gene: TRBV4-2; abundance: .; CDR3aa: CASSHVEGNEQFF; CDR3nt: TGTGCCAGCAGCCATGTGGAGGGCAATGAGCAGTTCTTC
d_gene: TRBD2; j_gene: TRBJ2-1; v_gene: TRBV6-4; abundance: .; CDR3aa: CASSVIAGGSYNEQFF; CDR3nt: TGTGCCAGCAGTGTAATAGCGGGGGGGTCCTACAATGAGCAGTTCTTC
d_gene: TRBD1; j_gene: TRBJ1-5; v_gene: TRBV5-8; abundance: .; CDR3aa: CASSWDRGGSNQPQHF; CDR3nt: TGTGCCAGCAGCTGGGACAGGGGAGGGAGCAATCAGCCCCAGCATTTT
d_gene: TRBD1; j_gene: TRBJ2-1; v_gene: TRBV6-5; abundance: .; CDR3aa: CASRTRDRGYNEQFF; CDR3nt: TGTGCCAGCAGGACCCGGGACAGGGGCTACAATGAGCAGTTCTTC
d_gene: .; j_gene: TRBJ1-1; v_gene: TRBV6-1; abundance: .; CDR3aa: CASSPVNTEAFF; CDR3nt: TGTGCCAGCAGTCCAGTTAACACTGAAGCTTTCTTT
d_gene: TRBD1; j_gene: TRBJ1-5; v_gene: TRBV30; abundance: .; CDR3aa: CAWSVYRGQNQPQHF; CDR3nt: TGTGCCTGGAGTGTGTACAGGGGGCAAAATCAGCCCCAGCATTTT
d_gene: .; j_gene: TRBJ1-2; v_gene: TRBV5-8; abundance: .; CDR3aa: CASRDGVAYYGYTF; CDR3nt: TGTGCCAGCAGGGACGGGGTAGCTTACTATGGCTACACCTTC
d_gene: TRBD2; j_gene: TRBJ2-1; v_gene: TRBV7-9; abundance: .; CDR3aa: CASSATSLSYNEQFF; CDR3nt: TGTGCCAGCAGCGCGACTAGCCTGTCCTACAATGAGCAGTTCTTC
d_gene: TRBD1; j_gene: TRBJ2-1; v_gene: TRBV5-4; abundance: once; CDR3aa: CASSPLTGALYNEQFF; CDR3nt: TGTGCCAGCAGCCCTCTGACAGGGGCCCTTTACAATGAGCAGTTCTTC
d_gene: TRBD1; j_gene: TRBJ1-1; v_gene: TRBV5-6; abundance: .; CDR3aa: CASSLGQVAEAFF; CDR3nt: TGTGCCAGCAGCCTCGGACAGGTTGCTGAAGCTTTCTTT
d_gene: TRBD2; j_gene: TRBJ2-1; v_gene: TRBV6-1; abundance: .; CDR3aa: CASSASGTRDNEQFF; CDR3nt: TGTGCCAGCAGTGCCTCCGGGACTAGAGACAATGAGCAGTTCTTC
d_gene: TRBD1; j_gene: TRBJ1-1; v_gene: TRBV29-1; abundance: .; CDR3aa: CSVRGQVNTEAFF; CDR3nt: TGCAGCGTTCGGGGACAGGTGAACACTGAAGCTTTCTTT
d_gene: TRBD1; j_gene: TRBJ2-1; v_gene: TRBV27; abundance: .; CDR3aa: CASSHTGTGVDEQFF; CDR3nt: TGTGCCAGCAGCCACACCGGGACAGGGGTGGACGAGCAGTTCTTC
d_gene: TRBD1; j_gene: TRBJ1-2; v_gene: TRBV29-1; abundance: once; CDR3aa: CSVEDPTGKGYTF; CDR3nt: TGCAGCGTTGAAGATCCGACAGGGAAAGGCTACACCTTC
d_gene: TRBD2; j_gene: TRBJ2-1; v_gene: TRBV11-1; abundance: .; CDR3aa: CASSSTQLAGYNEQFF; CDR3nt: TGTGCCAGCAGCTCGACCCAATTAGCGGGTTACAATGAGCAGTTCTTC
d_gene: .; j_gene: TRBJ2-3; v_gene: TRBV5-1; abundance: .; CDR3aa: CASRTQGRRNTQYF; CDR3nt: TGCGCCAGCAGGACCCAAGGGAGGAGGAATACGCAGTATTTT
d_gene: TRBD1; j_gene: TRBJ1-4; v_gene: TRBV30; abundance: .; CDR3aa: CAWTYRTGGFATNEKLFF; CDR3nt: TGTGCCTGGACCTACAGGACAGGGGGCTTCGCAACTAATGAAAAACTGTTTTTT
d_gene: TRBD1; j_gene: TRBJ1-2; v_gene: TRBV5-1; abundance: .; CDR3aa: CASTAWGTGGDGYTF; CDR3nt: TGCGCCAGCACTGCTTGGGGGACAGGGGGCGATGGCTACACCTTC
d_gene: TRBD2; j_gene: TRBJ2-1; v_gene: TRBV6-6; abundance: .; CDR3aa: CASSPSGTSNEQFF; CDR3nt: TGTGCCAGCAGTCCTAGCGGGACCAGTAATGAGCAGTTCTTC
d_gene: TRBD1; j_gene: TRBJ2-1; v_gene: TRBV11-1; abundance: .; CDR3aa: CASSVRDRAANEQFF; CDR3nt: TGTGCCAGCAGCGTCCGGGACAGAGCCGCTAATGAGCAGTTCTTC
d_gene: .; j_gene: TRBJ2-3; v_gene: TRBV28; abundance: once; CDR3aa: CASRLGTSTDTQYF; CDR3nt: TGTGCCAGCAGGTTGGGGACTAGCACAGATACGCAGTATTTT
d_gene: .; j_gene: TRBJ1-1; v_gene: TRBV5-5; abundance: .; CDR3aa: CASSMGGGGRTEAFF; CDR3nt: TGTGCCAGCAGCATGGGGGGTGGGGGCCGAACTGAAGCTTTCTTT
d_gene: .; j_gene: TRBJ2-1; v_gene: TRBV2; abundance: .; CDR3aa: CASKQESSYNEQFF; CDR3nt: TGTGCCAGCAAACAGGAAAGCTCCTACAATGAGCAGTTCTTC
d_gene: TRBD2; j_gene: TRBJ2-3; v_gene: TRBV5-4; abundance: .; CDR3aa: CASSPTSGGTQWDTQYF; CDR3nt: TGTGCCAGCAGCCCGACTAGCGGAGGAACCCAGTGGGATACGCAGTATTTT
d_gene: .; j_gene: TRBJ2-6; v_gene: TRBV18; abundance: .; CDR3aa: CASSSEQSSGANVLTF; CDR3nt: TGTGCCAGCTCATCAGAACAAAGCTCTGGGGCCAACGTCCTGACTTTC
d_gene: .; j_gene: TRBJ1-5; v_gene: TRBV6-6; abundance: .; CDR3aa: CASSEAGQFNQPQHF; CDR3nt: TGTGCCAGCAGTGAGGCCGGACAGTTCAATCAGCCCCAGCATTTT
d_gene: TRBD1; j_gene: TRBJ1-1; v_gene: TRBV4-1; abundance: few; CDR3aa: CASSPTGGPEAFF; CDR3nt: TGCGCCAGCAGCCCGACAGGGGGCCCTGAAGCTTTCTTT
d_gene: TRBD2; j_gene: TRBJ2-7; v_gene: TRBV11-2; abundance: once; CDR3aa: CASSLDLGTSGLYEQYF; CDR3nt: TGTGCCAGCAGCTTAGATCTCGGGACTAGCGGACTCTACGAGCAGTACTTC
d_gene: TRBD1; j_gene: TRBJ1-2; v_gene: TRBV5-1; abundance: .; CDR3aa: CASSLPGQGAEGYTF; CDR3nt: TGCGCCAGCAGCTTGCCGGGACAGGGGGCGGAGGGCTACACCTTC
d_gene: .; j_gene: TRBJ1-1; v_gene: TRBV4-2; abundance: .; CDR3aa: CASSQQNTEAFF; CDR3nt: TGTGCCAGCAGCCAACAAAACACTGAAGCTTTCTTT
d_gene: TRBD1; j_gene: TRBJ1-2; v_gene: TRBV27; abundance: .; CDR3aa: CASSIRDRGDSGCGYTF; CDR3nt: TGTGCCAGCAGTATCCGGGACAGGGGTGACAGCGGTTGTGGCTACACCTTC
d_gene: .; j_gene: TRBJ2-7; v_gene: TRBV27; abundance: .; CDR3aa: CASRPEWRYEQYF; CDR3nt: TGTGCCAGCAGGCCGGAGTGGAGGTACGAGCAGTACTTC
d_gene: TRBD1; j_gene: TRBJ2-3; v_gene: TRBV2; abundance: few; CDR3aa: CASSPGEDRRYF; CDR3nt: TGTGCCAGCAGTCCGGGCGAGGACAGGAGGTATTTT
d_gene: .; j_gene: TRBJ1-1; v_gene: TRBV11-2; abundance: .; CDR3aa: CASNSAEGTFTEAFF; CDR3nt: TGTGCCAGCAACTCGGCTGAAGGGACATTCACTGAAGCTTTCTTT
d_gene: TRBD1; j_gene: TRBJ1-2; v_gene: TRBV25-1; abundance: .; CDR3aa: CASSEYGTGSYTF; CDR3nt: TGTGCCAGCAGTGAATATGGGACAGGGAGCTACACCTTC
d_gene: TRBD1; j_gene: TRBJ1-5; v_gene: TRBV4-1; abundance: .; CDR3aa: CASSQVRTGGQPQHF; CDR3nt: TGCGCCAGCAGCCAAGTGAGGACAGGGGGCCAGCCCCAGCATTTT
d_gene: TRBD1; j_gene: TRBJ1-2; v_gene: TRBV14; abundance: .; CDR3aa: CASSQVGTGYNEDYGYTF; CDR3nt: TGTGCCAGCAGCCAAGTTGGGACAGGATATAATGAGGACTATGGCTACACCTTC
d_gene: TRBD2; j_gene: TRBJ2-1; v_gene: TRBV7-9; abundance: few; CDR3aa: CASSLVLAGYNEQFF; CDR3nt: TGTGCCAGCAGCTTAGTACTAGCGGGATACAATGAGCAGTTCTTC
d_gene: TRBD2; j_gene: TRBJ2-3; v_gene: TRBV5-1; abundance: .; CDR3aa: CASSLALAGAGDTQYF; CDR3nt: TGCGCCAGCAGCTTGGCCCTAGCGGGAGCGGGAGATACGCAGTATTTT
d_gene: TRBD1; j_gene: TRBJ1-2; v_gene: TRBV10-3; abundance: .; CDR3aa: CATPRDRGTNYGYTF; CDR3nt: TGTGCCACGCCCCGGGACAGGGGGACCAACTATGGCTACACCTTC
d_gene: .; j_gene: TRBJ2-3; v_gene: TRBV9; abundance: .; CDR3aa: CASSPRAIRTDTQYF; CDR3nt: TGTGCCAGCAGTCCCCGAGCGATACGGACAGATACGCAGTATTTT
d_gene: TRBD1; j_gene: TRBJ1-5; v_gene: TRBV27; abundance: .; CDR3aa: CASSHRGLGNQPQHF; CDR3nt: TGTGCCAGCAGCCACAGGGGTCTCGGCAATCAGCCCCAGCATTTT
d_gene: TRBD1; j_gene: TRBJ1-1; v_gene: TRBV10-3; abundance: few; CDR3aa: CAISWTGADTEAFF; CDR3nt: TGTGCCATCAGCTGGACAGGGGCGGACACTGAAGCTTTCTTT
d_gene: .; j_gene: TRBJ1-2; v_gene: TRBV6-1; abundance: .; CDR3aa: CASSEGGGWNYGYTF; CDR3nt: TGTGCCAGCAGTGAAGGCGGGGGATGGAACTATGGCTACACCTTC
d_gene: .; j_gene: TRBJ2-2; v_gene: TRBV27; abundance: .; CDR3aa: CASRGYLQDYTGELFF; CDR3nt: TGTGCCAGCCGGGGGTATCTCCAGGACTACACCGGGGAGCTGTTTTTT
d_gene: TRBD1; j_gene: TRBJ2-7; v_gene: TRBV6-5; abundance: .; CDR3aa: CASRNRGFYEQYF; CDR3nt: TGTGCCAGCAGAAACAGGGGATTCTACGAGCAGTACTTC
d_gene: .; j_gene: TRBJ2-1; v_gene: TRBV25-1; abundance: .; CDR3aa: CASSGDTSRPQFF; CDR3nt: TGTGCCAGCAGTGGCGATACTAGTCGTCCCCAGTTCTTC
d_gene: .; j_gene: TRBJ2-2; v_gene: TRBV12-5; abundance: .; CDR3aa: CASGLPLFDTGELFF; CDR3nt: TGTGCTAGTGGTTTACCGCTATTTGACACCGGGGAGCTGTTTTTT
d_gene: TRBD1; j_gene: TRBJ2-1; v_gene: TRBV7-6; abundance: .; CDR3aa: CASSPRGQGAYNEQFF; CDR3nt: TGTGCCAGCAGCCCCCGGGGACAGGGGGCATACAATGAGCAGTTCTTC
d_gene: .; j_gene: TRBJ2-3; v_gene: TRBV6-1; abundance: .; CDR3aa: CASSEAVAGDTQYF; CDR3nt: TGTGCCAGCAGTGAAGCGGTTGCAGGGGATACGCAGTATTTT
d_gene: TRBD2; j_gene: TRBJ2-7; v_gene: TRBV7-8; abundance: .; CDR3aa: CASSLAAGAYEQYF; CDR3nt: TGTGCCAGCAGCTTAGCAGCGGGGGCCTACGAGCAGTACTTC
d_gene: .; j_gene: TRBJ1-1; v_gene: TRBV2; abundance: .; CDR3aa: CASRPDSSNTEAFF; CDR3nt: TGTGCCAGCAGGCCCGACAGTTCGAACACTGAAGCTTTCTTT
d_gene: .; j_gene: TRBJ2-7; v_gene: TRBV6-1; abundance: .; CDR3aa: CASGIGGSYEQYF; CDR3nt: TGTGCCAGCGGTATAGGGGGCTCCTACGAGCAGTACTTC
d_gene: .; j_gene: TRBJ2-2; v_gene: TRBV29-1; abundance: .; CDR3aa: CSVDRGNTGELFF; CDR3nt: TGCAGCGTTGACAGGGGGAACACCGGGGAGCTGTTTTTT
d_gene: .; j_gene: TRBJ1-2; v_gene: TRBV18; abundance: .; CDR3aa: CASSRPAGENGYTF; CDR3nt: TGTGCCAGCTCACGGCCCGCGGGGGAGAATGGCTACACCTTC
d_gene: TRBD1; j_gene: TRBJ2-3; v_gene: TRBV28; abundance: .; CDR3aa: CASGTTGGSVTDTQYF; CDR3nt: TGTGCCAGCGGGACAACAGGGGGAAGTGTTACAGATACGCAGTATTTT
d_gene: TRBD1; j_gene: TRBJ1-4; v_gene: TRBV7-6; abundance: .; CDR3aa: CASSFLGQGTHEKLFF; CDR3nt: TGTGCCAGCAGCTTCCTGGGACAGGGGACCCATGAAAAACTGTTTTTT
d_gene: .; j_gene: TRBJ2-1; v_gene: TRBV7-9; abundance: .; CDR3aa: CASSLDDSSSGSLYNEQFF; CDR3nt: TGTGCCAGCAGCTTAGACGACTCCTCATCCGGGAGTCTCTACAATGAGCAGTTCTTC
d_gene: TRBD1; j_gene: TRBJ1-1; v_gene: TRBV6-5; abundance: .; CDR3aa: CASNLAGTGGTEAFF; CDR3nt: TGTGCCAGCAACCTGGCCGGGACAGGGGGCACTGAAGCTTTCTTT
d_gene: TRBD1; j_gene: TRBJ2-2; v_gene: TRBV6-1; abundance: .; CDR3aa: CASKRGQSGTGELFF; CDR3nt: TGTGCCAGCAAAAGGGGACAGAGTGGCACCGGGGAGCTGTTTTTT